Below are 14 T cell receptor beta chains sequenced from a single sample in a study of T-cell reconstitution after alpha-beta-depleted transplantation in children (dated by TCRdb to 2016 to 2018). Sample treatment or condition, as interpreted from the label and publication: allogeneic hematopoietic cell transplantation with graft depleted of TCRalphabeta T cells and CD19 B cells. Library preparation used PCR. Sequencing took place on an Illumina HiSeq 2500. TCR libraries were prepared with molecular barcoding, using unique molecular identifiers to normalize TCRbeta repertoire quantification. In-frame beta chains were kept once TCRdb had trimmed the public reads at Q25 with fastp and called clones with MiXCR. Entries that share a CDR3 protein sequence are merged under the most common genes and DNA. Recorded for this sample are 700,000 to 950,000 distinct CDR3 sequences; 15% to 20% of them occurred a single time. The leading ten clones occupy around 4.5% of the sample.

The material was PBMCs, mostly from graft donor cells, obtained 360 days after TCRalphabeta/CD19-depleted stem cell transplant. The source of these receptors is a male patient younger than 18 who had a stem cell transplant for acute lymphoblastic leukemia, so the T cells may come from the graft donor.

This clonotype was seen at least ten times. CDR3 loop: CASSVYGRPNQNEQFF. The CDR3 bases are TGTGCCAGCAGCGTATACGGGAGACCCAATCAGAATGAGCAGTTCTTC. This sequence joins TRBV9 and TRBJ2-1, with a weak D call TRBD2 (6 bases). The CDR3 loop spans 16 amino acids. Germline V gene lookup returns CDR1 SGDLS and CDR2 YYNGEE. Trimming took 1 base from V and 7 from J, leaving 18 bases between them.

The chain recombines TRBV5-1 with TRBJ2-7, with D tentatively TRBD1 (6 bases). Looked up from germline, CDR1 is SGHRS and CDR2 is YFSETQ. V dropped 0 bases and J dropped 3 bases, with 13 bases sitting between them. This CDR3 comprises 15 residues. The CDR3 loop is CASSLADSPLYEQYF. The DNA of the CDR3 is TGCGCCAGCAGCTTGGCGGACAGTCCGCTCTACGAGCAGTACTTC.

There are a few counts of this clonotype. The chain is built from TRBV21-1 and TRBJ2-7; the table gives TRBD2 as D, unverified against the DNA. TRBV21-1 is noted as a pseudogene. This CDR3 has 16 residues. The CDR3 nucleotides are TGTGCCAGCAGCAAAGGGGGGACTAGCGGGCTGTACGAGCAGTACTTC. Protein sequence: CASSKGGTSGLYEQYF.

This clonotype was recorded a few times. V gene TRBV4-1 combines with J gene TRBJ2-2; TRBD2 aligns across 8 bases. CDR3 length equals 16 residues. CDR1 and CDR2 from the germline V gene are MGHRA and YSYEKL. Trimming at V came to 7 bases and at J to 3 bases, leaving 10 bases not matched to a gene. CDR3 in DNA: TGCGCCAGCAAGGCGGGAGGAGGCATGGACACCGGGGAGCTGTTTTTT. Its translation is CASKAGGGMDTGELFF.

This clonotype occurred a few times. The V gene is TRBV9, the J gene TRBJ2-2; no clear D. The CDR3 is made up of 13 amino acids. Trimming took 0 bases from V and 6 from J, leaving 6 bases between them. Germline CDR1 is SGDLS and CDR2 is YYNGEE. CDR3 residues: CASSVVEPGELFF. CDR3 in DNA: TGTGCCAGCAGCGTAGTAGAACCCGGGGAGCTGTTTTTT.

This clonotype occurred a few times. V usage is TRBV11-3 and J usage is TRBJ2-1; 15 nucleotides align to TRBD2. Germline values: CDR1 SGHNT, CDR2 YENEEA. The CDR3 loop spans 15 amino acids. The ends lost 3 bases at V and 11 bases at J; junction bases unmatched: 5. The CDR3 sequence is CASSLTGTSGGKQFF. For the CDR3, the DNA is TGTGCCAGCAGCTTGACCGGGACTAGCGGGGGGAAGCAGTTCTTC. Supplemented by reference TRBV11-3 and TRBJ2-1, the full variable domain reads EAGVVQSPRYKIIEKKQPVAFWCNPISGHNTLYWYLQNLGQGPELLIRYENEEAVDDSQLPKDRFSAERLKGVDSTLKIQPAELGDSAVYLCASSLTGTSGGKQFFGPGTRLTVL.

The chain has TRBV12-3 or TRBV12-4 and TRBJ2-3; D not certain. CDR3 length: 15 residues. Deletions cut 1 base from V and 6 bases from J, with 14 bases between. This CDR3 is CASSLVGRRRDTQYF. In DNA form, the CDR3 reads TGTGCCAGCAGTTTAGTAGGCCGGCGACGGGATACGCAGTATTTT.

The sample holds a few counts of this clonotype. V usage is TRBV7-3 and J usage is TRBJ1-1, with no clear D. CDR3 size: 16 residues. Looked up from germline, CDR1 is SGHTA and CDR2 is FQGTGA. With 1 base removed from V and 0 bases from J, the gap between germline ends came to 12 bases. CDR3 region: CASSLNGGLMNTEAFF. The CDR3 DNA follows: TGTGCCAGCAGCTTAAACGGTGGGCTGATGAACACTGAAGCTTTCTTT.

This chain connects TRBV5-1 to TRBJ2-7; D unclear. The V end was cut by 4 bases, the J end by 4 bases, with 12 bases between. CDR3 length equals 13 residues. Germline CDR1 and CDR2: SGHRS and YFSETQ. The CDR3 sequence: CASSHGSGYEQYF. In DNA form, the CDR3 reads TGCGCCAGCAGCCACGGGTCTGGATACGAGCAGTACTTC. The full variable domain, with the rest looked up from reference TRBV5-1 and TRBJ2-7, is KAGVTQTPRYLIKTRGQQVTLSCSPISGHRSVSWYQQTPGQGLQFLFEYFSETQRNKGNFPGRFSGRQFSNSRSEMNVSTLELGDSALYLCASSHGSGYEQYFGPGTRLTVT.

This chain connects TRBV20-1 to TRBJ1-3; D call uncertain. V was shortened by 4 bases and J by 0 bases, with 10 bases between the two germline ends. The CDR3 loop spans 14 amino acids. Per the germline V gene, CDR1 is DFQATT and CDR2 is SNEGSKA (reference sequence). CDR3 DNA: TGCAGTGCTATAAGACTGAGCTCTGGAAACACCATATATTTT. It yields the protein CSAIRLSSGNTIYF.

Ten or more counts support this clonotype. The V gene is TRBV5-5, the J gene TRBJ2-3; 8 bases map to TRBD1. With 5 bases clipped from V and 0 bases from J, the junction kept 14 bases outside the gene matches. The CDR3 spans 18 residues. Germline values: CDR1 SGHKS, CDR2 YYEKEE (reference sequence). CDR3 in DNA: TGTGCCAGCAGTTCGGTCCCGGGACAGGTATTAAGCACAGATACGCAGTATTTT. Translated, it gives CASSSVPGQVLSTDTQYF.

The gene calls are TRBV20-1 and TRBJ2-1; TRBD2 matches at 11 bases. J gave up 7 bases and V 0 bases, and 17 bases lay outside the gene matches. This CDR3 comprises 19 residues. Germline V gives CDR1 DFQATT, CDR2 SNEGSKA (reference sequence). The CDR3 protein is CSARDSRKGAASGRNEQFF. CDR3 bases: TGCAGTGCTAGAGATAGTAGGAAGGGGGCGGCTAGCGGGAGGAATGAGCAGTTCTTC.

This clonotype occurred many times. CDR3 nucleotides: TGCAGCGTATCGGACGGAACCTACGAGCAGTACTTC. This translates into CSVSDGTYEQYF. The chain has TRBV29-1 and TRBJ2-7; no reliable D call. Germline V gene lookup returns CDR1 SQVTM and CDR2 ANQGSEA. Trimming cost V 6 bases and J 2 bases, with 11 bases left between them. The CDR3 runs to 12 residues.

This clonotype was recorded a few times. The chain uses TRBV5-1 and TRBJ2-1; 15 bases agree with TRBD2. Germline CDR1 is SGHRS and CDR2 is YFSETQ. The CDR3 sequence is 16 residues long. V dropped 4 bases and J dropped 8; count of bases not matched to a gene: 7. CDR3 bases: TGCGCCAGCAGCCGCAGGACTAGCGGGAGGGCCCATGAGCAGTTCTTC. It yields the protein CASSRRTSGRAHEQFF.